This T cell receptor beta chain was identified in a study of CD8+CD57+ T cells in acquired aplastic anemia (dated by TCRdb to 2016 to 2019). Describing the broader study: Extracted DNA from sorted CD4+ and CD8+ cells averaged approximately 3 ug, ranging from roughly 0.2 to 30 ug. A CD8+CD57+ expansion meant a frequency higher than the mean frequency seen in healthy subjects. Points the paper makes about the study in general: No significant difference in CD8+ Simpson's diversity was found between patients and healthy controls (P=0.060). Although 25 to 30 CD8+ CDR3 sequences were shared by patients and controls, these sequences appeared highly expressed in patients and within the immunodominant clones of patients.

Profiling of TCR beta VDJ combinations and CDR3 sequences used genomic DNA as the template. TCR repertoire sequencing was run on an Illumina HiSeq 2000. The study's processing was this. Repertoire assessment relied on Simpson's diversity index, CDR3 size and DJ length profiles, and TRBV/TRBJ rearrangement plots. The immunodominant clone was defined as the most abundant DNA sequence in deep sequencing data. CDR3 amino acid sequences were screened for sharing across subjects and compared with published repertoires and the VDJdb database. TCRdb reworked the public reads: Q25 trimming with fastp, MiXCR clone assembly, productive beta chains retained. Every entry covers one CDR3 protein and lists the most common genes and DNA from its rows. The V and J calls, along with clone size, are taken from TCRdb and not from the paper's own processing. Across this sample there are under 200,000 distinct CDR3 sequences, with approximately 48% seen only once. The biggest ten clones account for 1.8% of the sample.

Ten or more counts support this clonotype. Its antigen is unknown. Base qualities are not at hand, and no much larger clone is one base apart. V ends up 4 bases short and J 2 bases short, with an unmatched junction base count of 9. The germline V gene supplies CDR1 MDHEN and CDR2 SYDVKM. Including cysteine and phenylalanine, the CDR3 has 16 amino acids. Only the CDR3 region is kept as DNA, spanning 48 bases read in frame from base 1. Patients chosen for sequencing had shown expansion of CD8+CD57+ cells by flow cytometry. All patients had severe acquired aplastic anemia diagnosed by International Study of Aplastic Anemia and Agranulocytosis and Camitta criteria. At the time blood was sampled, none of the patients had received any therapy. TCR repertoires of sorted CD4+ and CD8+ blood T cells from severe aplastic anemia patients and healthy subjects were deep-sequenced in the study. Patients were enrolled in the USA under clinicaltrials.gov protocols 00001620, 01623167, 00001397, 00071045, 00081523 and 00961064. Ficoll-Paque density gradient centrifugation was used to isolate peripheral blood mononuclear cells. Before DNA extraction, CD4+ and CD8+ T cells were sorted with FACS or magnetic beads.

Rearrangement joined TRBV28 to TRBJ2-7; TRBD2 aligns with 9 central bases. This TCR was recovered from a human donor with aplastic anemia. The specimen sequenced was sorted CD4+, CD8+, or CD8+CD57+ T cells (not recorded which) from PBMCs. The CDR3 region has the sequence CASSSGGIAGAYEQYF. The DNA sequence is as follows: TGTGCCAGCAGTTCGGGGGGCATAGCGGGGGCCTACGAGCAGTACTTC. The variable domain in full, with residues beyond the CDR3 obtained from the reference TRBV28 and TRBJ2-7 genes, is DVKVTQSSRYLVKRTGEKVFLECVQDMDHENMFWYRQDPGLGLRLIYFSYDVKMKEKGDIPEGYSVSREKKERFSLILESASTNQTSMYLCASSSGGIAGAYEQYFGPGTRLTVT.